The rows below give T cell receptor beta chains drawn from one sample of a study of regulatory T cells in long-lasting Graves disease. TCRdb re-derived calls from the multiplex PCR reads in MiXCR, one entry per CDR3 protein. The repertoire holds 560,000 or so distinct CDR3 sequences, with about 16% as singletons. The sample was also linked to a second study, of T cells in Graves' hyperthyroidism and ophthalmopathy.

The specimen comprised peripheral blood mononuclear cells (PBMCs), sampled at new diagnosis, from a patient treated with antithyroid drugs. These receptors were collected from a man aged 18-30 years with Graves disease. CDR3s include the opening cysteine and the closing phenylalanine or tryptophan. D genes are given only for firm matches. Expanded clones get a size class; other rows say once, few or many, or leave the size out.

V gene,J gene,D gene,clone size,CDR3 DNA,CDR3 protein
TRBV9,TRBJ2-5,.,.,TGTGCCAGCAGCGTTGGGGGGACGGTCGGTCAAGAGACCCAGTACTTC,CASSVGGTVGQETQYF
TRBV18,TRBJ2-5,.,many,TGTGCCAGCTCACCTCGGGGGACAGCCCAAGAGACCCAGTACTTC,CASSPRGTAQETQYF
TRBV20-1,TRBJ2-1,TRBD2,many,TGCAGTGCTAGGGTCCCTAGCGGCTTCTCCTACAATGAGCAGTTCTTC,CSARVPSGFSYNEQFF
TRBV6-2/TRBV6-3,TRBJ2-7,TRBD2,.,TGTGCCAGCAATAAAGGACTAGCGGGGGCTTACGAGCAGTACTTC,CASNKGLAGAYEQYF
TRBV7-9,TRBJ2-1,.,many,TGTGCCAGCAGCTTAGGGGGGGCAGTCTACAATGAGCAGTTCTTC,CASSLGGAVYNEQFF
TRBV19,TRBJ2-7,.,many,TGTGCCAGTACCAAGGACCCAAGATCCTACGAGCAGTACTTC,CASTKDPRSYEQYF
TRBV27,TRBJ2-4,.,.,TGTGCCGGCAAAGCCCTCGCGGCCAAAAACATTCAGTACTTC,CAGKALAAKNIQYF
TRBV9,TRBJ2-3,TRBD1,.,TGTGCCAGCAGCGTCTCCGGGACAGCCGGCACAGGTACGCAGTATTTT,CASSVSGTAGTGTQYF
TRBV20-1,TRBJ1-1,.,many,TGCAGTGCGGTGGGGTGGTCAGAAGCTTTCTTT,CSAVGWSEAFF
TRBV29-1,TRBJ2-5,TRBD2,few,TGCAGCGCCGCGACTAGCAAGGTATTAGGGACCCAGTACTTC,CSAATSKVLGTQYF
TRBV20-1,TRBJ2-4,.,many,TGCAGTGCTAGAGACTACCTCGGGAACATTCAGTACTTC,CSARDYLGNIQYF
TRBV5-5,TRBJ1-2,TRBD1,few,TGTGCCAGCAGCTCCACTCCGGACAGGACACCCAACTATGGCTACACCTTC,CASSSTPDRTPNYGYTF
TRBV5-4,TRBJ2-5,.,few,TGTGCCAGCAGCTTGGAAGGGGGACCCGAGACCCAGTACTTC,CASSLEGGPETQYF
TRBV3-1,TRBJ2-5,TRBD1,.,TGTGCCAGCAGCCAAGCCGGGACAGGGGGCGACCAGTACTTC,CASSQAGTGGDQYF
TRBV7-9,TRBJ2-3,TRBD2,.,TGTGCCAGCAGCGCTAGATACGGGGGGGGCACAGATACGCAGTATTTT,CASSARYGGGTDTQYF
TRBV20-1,TRBJ1-5,.,.,TGCAGTGCTACCCGGACGGATAGCAATCAGCCCCAGCATTTT,CSATRTDSNQPQHF
TRBV19,TRBJ2-7,.,few,TGTGCCGTCAGGGGATCCTACGAGCAGTACTTC,CAVRGSYEQYF
TRBV18,TRBJ1-1,TRBD1,.,TGTGCCAGCTCACCTTACAAGGGACAGGGGAACACTGAAGCTTTCTTT,CASSPYKGQGNTEAFF
TRBV6-2/TRBV6-3,TRBJ2-1,TRBD2,many,TGTGCCAGCAGTCAGGACGGAGGCGGGAGGGCCGGCGGTGAGCAGTTCTTC,CASSQDGGGRAGGEQFF
TRBV5-7,TRBJ2-3,TRBD1,.,TGTGCCAGCAGCTTCCGGGACAGGGAGTTAGGTGTAGCCACAGATACGCAGTATTTT,CASSFRDRELGVATDTQYF
TRBV5-6,TRBJ1-2,TRBD1,once,TGTGCCAGCAGCCGGGGACAGGCCGCCTATGGCTACACCTTC,CASSRGQAAYGYTF
TRBV6-1,TRBJ1-4,.,.,TGTGCCAGCAGTGAATTCCCGGCAGAGCTGACTAATGAAAAACTGTTTTTT,CASSEFPAELTNEKLFF
TRBV18,TRBJ1-5,.,.,TGTGCCAGCTCACCCGGCAGTGGGGGTTATTCTAGCAATCAGCCCCAGCATTTT,CASSPGSGGYSSNQPQHF
TRBV6-1,TRBJ1-6,TRBD1,many,TGTGCCAGCACAGACAGGGTTCCACCCCTCCACTTT,CASTDRVPPLHF
TRBV28,TRBJ2-1,TRBD2,.,TGTGCCAGCAGTTTACGCGGGAGGGACAACAATGAGCAGTTCTTC,CASSLRGRDNNEQFF
TRBV25-1,TRBJ2-7,.,.,TGTGCCAGCAGTGATTCTTACGGGGACGAGCAGTACTTC,CASSDSYGDEQYF
TRBV2,TRBJ2-4,TRBD1,few,TGTGCCAGCACCCCCGGACAGGGGATGCTAGCCAAAAACATTCAGTACTTC,CASTPGQGMLAKNIQYF
TRBV13,TRBJ1-6,.,few,TGTGCCAGCAGCTTCTTCGGGACTCGAAATTCACCCCTCCACTTT,CASSFFGTRNSPLHF
TRBV20-1,TRBJ2-3,.,few,TGCAGTGTTAGATCGGGGGAACAGCCTTGGAGCACAGATACGCAGTATTTT,CSVRSGEQPWSTDTQYF
TRBV2,TRBJ2-1,.,many,TGTGCCAGCAGGGTAGGGGGGAGCTCCTACAATGAGCAGTTCTTC,CASRVGGSSYNEQFF
TRBV7-9,TRBJ2-5,.,.,TGTGCCAGCAGCCTGGTACAGATTCTCGGAGAGACCCAGTACTTC,CASSLVQILGETQYF
TRBV7-9,TRBJ1-1,.,many,TGTGCCAGCAGCTCCCAGGGGACGGTGAACACTGAAGCTTTCTTT,CASSSQGTVNTEAFF
TRBV20-1,TRBJ1-1,.,few,TGCAGTGCTAGGCGTCAAAACACTGAAGCTTTCTTT,CSARRQNTEAFF
TRBV28,TRBJ2-3,.,many,TGTGCCAGCAGTTTAGATACGGTTGGGGCCACAGATACGCAGTATTTT,CASSLDTVGATDTQYF
TRBV5-1,TRBJ1-6,.,.,TGCGCCAGCAGCTCCGGGGGTAACAATAATTCACCCCTCCACTTT,CASSSGGNNNSPLHF
TRBV3-1,TRBJ2-7,TRBD1,.,TGTGCCAGCAGCCAAGGGACAGGGAGCTCTTTGCAGTACTTC,CASSQGTGSSLQYF
TRBV3-1,TRBJ2-4,.,many,TGTGCCAGCAGCCAAGCAAATATCGCCAAAAACATTCAGTACTTC,CASSQANIAKNIQYF
TRBV29-1,TRBJ1-1,TRBD1,few,TGCAGCGTTGGGAGGGGACAGGGGGCTTTTAGGTACACTGAAGCTTTCTTT,CSVGRGQGAFRYTEAFF
TRBV2,TRBJ2-7,TRBD2,many,TGTGCCAGCAGTGGAATTAGCGGGTGGAGCTCCTACGAGCAGTACTTC,CASSGISGWSSYEQYF
TRBV30,TRBJ2-1,.,many,TGTGCCTGGAGTGTCCAAGACAATGAGCAGTTCTTC,CAWSVQDNEQFF
TRBV20-1,TRBJ2-3,.,many,TGCAGTGCTAGAGGGGGCCCCTTATGGGGTTTT,CSARGGPLWGF
TRBV20-1,TRBJ1-2,.,.,TGCAGTGCTAGAGATGAGTCCAGACCTAACTATGGCTACACCTTC,CSARDESRPNYGYTF
TRBV3-1,TRBJ1-2,TRBD1,many,TGTGCCAGCAGACAGACAGGGGGCGTATATGGCTACACCTTC,CASRQTGGVYGYTF
TRBV18,TRBJ1-5,TRBD1,.,TGTGTCAGCTCACCACAGGGGAATCAGCCCCAGCATTTT,CVSSPQGNQPQHF
TRBV28,TRBJ2-7,TRBD2,many,TGTGCCAGCAGTCGAGGGACTAGCGGGGCCCTATACGAGCAGTACTTC,CASSRGTSGALYEQYF